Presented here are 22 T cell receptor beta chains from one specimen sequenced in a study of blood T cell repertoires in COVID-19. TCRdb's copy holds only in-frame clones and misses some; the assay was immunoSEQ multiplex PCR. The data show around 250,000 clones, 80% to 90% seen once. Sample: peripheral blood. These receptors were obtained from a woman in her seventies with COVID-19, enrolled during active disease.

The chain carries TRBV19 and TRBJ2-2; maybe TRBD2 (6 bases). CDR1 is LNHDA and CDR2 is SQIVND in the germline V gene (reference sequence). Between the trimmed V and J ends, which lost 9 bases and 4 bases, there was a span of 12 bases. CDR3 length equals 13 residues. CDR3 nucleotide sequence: TGTGCCAGCTGGGGGGTTAGCACCGGGGAGCTGTTTTTT. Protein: CASWGVSTGELFF.

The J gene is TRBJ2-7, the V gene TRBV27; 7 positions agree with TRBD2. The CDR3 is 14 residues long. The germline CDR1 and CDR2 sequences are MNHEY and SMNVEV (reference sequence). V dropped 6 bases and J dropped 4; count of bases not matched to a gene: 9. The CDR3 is CASSYALAAYEQYF. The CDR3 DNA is TGTGCCAGCAGCTACGCCCTAGCGGCTTACGAGCAGTACTTC.

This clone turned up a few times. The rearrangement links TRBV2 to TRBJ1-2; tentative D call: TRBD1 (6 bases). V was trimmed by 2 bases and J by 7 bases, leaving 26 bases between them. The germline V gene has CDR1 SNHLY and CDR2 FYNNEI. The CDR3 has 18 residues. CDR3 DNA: TGTGCCAGCAGTGAATGGTTAGGGACGGACAGCGTGGTGCCTGGCTACACCTTC. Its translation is CASSEWLGTDSVVPGYTF.

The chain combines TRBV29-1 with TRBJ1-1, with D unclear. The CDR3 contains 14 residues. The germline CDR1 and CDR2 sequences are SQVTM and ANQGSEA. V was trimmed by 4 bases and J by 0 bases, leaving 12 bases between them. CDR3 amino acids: CSVVPGTMNTEAFF. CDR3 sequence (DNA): TGCAGCGTTGTCCCGGGTACGATGAACACTGAAGCTTTCTTT. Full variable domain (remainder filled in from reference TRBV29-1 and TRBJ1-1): SAVISQKPSRDICQRGTSLTIQCQVDSQVTMMFWYRQQPGQSLTLIATANQGSEATYESGFVIDKFPISRPNLTFSTLTVSNMSPEDSSIYLCSVVPGTMNTEAFFGQGTRLTVV.

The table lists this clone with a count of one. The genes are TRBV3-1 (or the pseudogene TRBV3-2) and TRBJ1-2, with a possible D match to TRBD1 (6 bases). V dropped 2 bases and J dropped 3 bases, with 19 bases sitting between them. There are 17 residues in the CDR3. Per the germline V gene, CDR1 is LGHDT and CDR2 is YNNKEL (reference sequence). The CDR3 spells CASSQSGQTSTYYGYTF. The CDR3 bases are TGTGCCAGCAGCCAATCCGGACAGACTTCTACCTACTATGGCTACACCTTC.

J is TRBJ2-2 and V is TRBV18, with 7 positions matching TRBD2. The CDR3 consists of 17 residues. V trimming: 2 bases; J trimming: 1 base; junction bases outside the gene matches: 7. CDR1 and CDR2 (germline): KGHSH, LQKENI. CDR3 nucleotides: TGTGCCAGCTCACCAGAGGGCGGGAGCGGGAACACCGGGGAGCTGTTTTTT. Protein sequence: CASSPEGGSGNTGELFF.

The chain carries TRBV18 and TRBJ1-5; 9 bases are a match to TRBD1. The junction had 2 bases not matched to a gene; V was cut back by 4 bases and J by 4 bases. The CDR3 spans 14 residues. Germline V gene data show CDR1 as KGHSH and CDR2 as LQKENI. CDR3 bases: TGTGCCAGCTCACTCGACAGGGGGAATCAGCCCCAGCATTTT. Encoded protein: CASSLDRGNQPQHF.

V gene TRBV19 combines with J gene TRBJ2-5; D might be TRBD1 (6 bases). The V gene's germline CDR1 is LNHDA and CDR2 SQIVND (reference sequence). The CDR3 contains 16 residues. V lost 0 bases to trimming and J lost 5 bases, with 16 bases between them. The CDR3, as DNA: TGTGCCAGTAGTATAGATCTGGGGCAGGGGAGCGAGACCCAGTACTTC. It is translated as CASSIDLGQGSETQYF.

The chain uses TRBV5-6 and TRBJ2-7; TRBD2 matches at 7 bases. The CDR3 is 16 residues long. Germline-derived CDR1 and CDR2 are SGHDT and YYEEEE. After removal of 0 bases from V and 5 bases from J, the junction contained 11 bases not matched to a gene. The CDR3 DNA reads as TGTGCCAGCAGCTTGGGCTTGGCGGGAGTAGTCAACGAGCAGTACTTC. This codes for CASSLGLAGVVNEQYF. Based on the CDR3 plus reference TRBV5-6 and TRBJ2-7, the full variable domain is DAGVTQSPTHLIKTRGQQVTLRCSPKSGHDTVSWYQQALGQGPQFIFQYYEEEERQRGNFPDRFSGHQFPNYSSELNVNALLLGDSALYLCASSLGLAGVVNEQYFGPGTRLTVT.

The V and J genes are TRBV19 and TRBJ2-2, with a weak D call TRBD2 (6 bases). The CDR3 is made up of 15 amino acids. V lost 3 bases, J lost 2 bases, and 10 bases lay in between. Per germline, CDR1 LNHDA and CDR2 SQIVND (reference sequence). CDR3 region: CASSITGLNTGELFF. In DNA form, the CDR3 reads TGTGCCAGTAGTATCACGGGACTTAACACCGGGGAGCTGTTTTTT.

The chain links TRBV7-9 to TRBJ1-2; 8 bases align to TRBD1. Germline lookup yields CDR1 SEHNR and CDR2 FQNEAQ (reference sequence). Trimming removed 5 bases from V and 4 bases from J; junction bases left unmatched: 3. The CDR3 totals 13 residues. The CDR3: CASSVRGPYGYTF. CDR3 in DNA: TGTGCCAGCAGCGTCAGGGGGCCCTATGGCTACACCTTC.

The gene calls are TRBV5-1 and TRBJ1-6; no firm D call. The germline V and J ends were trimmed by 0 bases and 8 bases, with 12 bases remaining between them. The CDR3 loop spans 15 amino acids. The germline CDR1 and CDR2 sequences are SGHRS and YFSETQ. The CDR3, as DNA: TGCGCCAGCAGCTTGGACCGGGTCGCGTATTCACCCCTCCACTTT. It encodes CASSLDRVAYSPLHF.

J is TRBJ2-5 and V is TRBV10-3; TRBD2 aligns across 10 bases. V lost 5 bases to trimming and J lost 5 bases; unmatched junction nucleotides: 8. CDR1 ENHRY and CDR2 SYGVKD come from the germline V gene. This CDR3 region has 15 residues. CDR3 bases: TGTGCCATCAGTTCAACCCTAGCGGGAGACGAGACCCAGTACTTC. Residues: CAISSTLAGDETQYF.

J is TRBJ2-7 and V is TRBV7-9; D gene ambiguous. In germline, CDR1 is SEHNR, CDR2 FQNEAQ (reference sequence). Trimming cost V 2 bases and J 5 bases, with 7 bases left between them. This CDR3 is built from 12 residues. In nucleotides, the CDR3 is TGTGCCAGCAGCTTAATATCTGACGAGCAGTACTTC. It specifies CASSLISDEQYF.

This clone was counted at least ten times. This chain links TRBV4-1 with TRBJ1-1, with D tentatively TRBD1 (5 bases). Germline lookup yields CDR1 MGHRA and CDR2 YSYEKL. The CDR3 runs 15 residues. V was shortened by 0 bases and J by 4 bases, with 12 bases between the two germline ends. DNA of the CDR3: TGCGCCAGCAGCCAAGAACCCAGGGTGGGCACTGAAGCTTTCTTT. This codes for CASSQEPRVGTEAFF.

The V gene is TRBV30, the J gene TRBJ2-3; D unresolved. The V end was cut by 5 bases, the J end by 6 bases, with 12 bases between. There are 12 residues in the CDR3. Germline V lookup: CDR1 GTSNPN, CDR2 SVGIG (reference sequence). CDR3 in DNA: TGTGCCTGGGTCAGGTTAAGGGATACGCAGTATTTT. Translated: CAWVRLRDTQYF.

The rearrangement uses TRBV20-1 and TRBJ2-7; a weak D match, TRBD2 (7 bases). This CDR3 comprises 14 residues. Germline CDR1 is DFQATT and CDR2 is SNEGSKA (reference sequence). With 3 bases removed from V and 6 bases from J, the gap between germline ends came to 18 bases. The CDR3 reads CSASLDAGAGEQYF. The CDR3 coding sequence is TGCAGTGCTAGTTTAGACGCGGGGGCTGGCGAGCAGTACTTC.

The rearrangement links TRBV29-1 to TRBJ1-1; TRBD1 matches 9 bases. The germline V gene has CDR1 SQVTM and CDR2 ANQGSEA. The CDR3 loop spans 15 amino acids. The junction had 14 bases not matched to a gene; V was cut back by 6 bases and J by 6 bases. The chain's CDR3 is CSVSRTDRGLPEAFF. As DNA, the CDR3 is TGCAGCGTCTCTAGGACGGACAGGGGATTACCTGAAGCTTTCTTT. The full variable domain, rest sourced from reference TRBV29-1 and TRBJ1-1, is SAVISQKPSRDICQRGTSLTIQCQVDSQVTMMFWYRQQPGQSLTLIATANQGSEATYESGFVIDKFPISRPNLTFSTLTVSNMSPEDSSIYLCSVSRTDRGLPEAFFGQGTRLTVV.

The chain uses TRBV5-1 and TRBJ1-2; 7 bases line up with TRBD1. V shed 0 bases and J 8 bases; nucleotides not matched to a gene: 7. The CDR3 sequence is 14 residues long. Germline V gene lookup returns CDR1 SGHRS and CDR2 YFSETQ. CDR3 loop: CASSLATTGEGYTF. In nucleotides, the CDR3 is TGCGCCAGCAGCTTGGCGACCACAGGGGAGGGCTACACCTTC.

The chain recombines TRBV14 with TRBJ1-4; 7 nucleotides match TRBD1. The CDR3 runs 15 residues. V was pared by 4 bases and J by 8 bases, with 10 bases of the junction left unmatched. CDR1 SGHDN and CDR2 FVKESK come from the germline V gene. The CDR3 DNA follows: TGTGCCAGCAGCCCCCTTACAGGGGTCCCCGAAAAACTGTTTTTT. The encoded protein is CASSPLTGVPEKLFF.

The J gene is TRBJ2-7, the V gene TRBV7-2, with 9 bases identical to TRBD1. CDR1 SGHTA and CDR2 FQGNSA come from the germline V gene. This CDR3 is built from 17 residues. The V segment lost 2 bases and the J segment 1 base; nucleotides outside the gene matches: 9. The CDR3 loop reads CASSLSVAGTGSYEQYF. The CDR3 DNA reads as TGTGCCAGCAGCTTATCAGTAGCCGGGACAGGGTCCTACGAGCAGTACTTC.

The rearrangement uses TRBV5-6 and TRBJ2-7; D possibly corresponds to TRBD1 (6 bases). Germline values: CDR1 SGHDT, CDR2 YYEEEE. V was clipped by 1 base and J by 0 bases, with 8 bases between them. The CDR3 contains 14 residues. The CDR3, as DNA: TGTGCCAGCAGCTTGATACAGGGCTCCTACGAGCAGTACTTC. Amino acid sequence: CASSLIQGSYEQYF.